These 7 T cell receptor beta chains came from one sample sequenced in a study of shared clonotypes between healthy human individuals. Sequencing was performed with immunoSEQ multiplex PCR; in TCRdb, only in-frame clones are kept and a portion is missing. The sample carries over a million clones, about 77% recorded once. The sample comprised memory CD4+ T cells sorted from blood. Noted subset: CD45RA-negative fraction. These receptors were taken from a man aged 18 to 30 in good health.

The chain couples TRBV2 to TRBJ2-3; 11 positions match TRBD1. Losses at the gene ends were 9 bases for V and 7 bases for J; bases not matched to a gene: 9. This CDR3 spans 14 amino acids. Germline loops: CDR1 SNHLY, CDR2 FYNNEI. The CDR3 DNA follows: TGTGCCAGTCTGCCGGGACAGGGGGGCAATACGCAGTATTTT. Translation gives CASLPGQGGNTQYF. Combining the CDR3 with reference TRBV2 and TRBJ2-3 gives the whole variable domain EPEVTQTPSHQVTQMGQEVILRCVPISNHLYFYWYRQILGQKVEFLVSFYNNEISEKSEIFDDQFSVERPDGSNFTLKIRSTKLEDSAMYFCASLPGQGGNTQYFGPGTRLTVL.

V gene TRBV19 combines with J gene TRBJ2-7, with 8 nucleotides matching TRBD1. The CDR3 sequence is 17 residues long. Trimming at V came to 6 bases and at J to 4 bases, leaving 17 bases not matched to a gene. In germline, CDR1 is LNHDA, CDR2 SQIVND (reference sequence). The chain's CDR3 is CASRYSTPGQVGYEQYF. The CDR3 DNA follows: TGTGCCAGTAGATACTCTACCCCGGGACAGGTAGGTTACGAGCAGTACTTC.

The chain has TRBV28 and TRBJ2-5, with D unresolved. The CDR3 has 16 residues. Trimming cost V 8 bases and J 5 bases, with 24 bases left between them. From germline, CDR1 is MDHEN and CDR2 SYDVKM. The DNA of the CDR3 is TGTGCCAGCGCAAGTCTTAAGTCTCCAGCACAGGAGACCCAGTACTTC. It is translated as CASASLKSPAQETQYF. The entire variable domain, with the rest obtained from reference TRBV28 and TRBJ2-5, is as follows: DVKVTQSSRYLVKRTGEKVFLECVQDMDHENMFWYRQDPGLGLRLIYFSYDVKMKEKGDIPEGYSVSREKKERFSLILESASTNQTSMYLCASASLKSPAQETQYFGPGTRLLVL.

The V and J genes are TRBV19 and TRBJ2-3; D gene uncertain. The CDR3 is made up of 15 amino acids. The germline V gene has CDR1 LNHDA and CDR2 SQIVND (reference sequence). V lost 7 bases and J lost 1, with 15 bases in between. This chain's CDR3 is CASNNGLAGTDTQYF. CDR3 nucleotides: TGTGCCAGTAATAATGGCCTGGCCGGCACAGATACGCAGTATTTT.

This rearrangement joins TRBV28 to TRBJ1-4; no firm D call. Germline V lookup: CDR1 MDHEN, CDR2 SYDVKM. V was shortened by 6 bases and J by 4 bases, with 12 bases between the two germline ends. The CDR3 runs 14 residues. For the CDR3, the DNA is TGTGCCAGCAGGCGGGCCACCAGTAATGAAAAACTGTTTTTT. Translated: CASRRATSNEKLFF.

This chain uses TRBV9 with TRBJ2-1, with TRBD2 matching over 10 bases. The CDR3 consists of 15 residues. J was trimmed by 4 bases and V by 6 bases; bases with no gene match: 7. The germline V gene encodes CDR1 SGDLS and CDR2 YYNGEE. CDR3 protein: CASTPGLAVYNEQFF. The CDR3 nucleotides read TGTGCCAGCACCCCAGGACTAGCGGTATACAATGAGCAGTTCTTC.

The chain recombines TRBV28 with TRBJ2-3, with a possible D match to TRBD1 (6 bases). The CDR3 runs to 15 residues. The germline CDR1 and CDR2 sequences are MDHEN and SYDVKM. V lost 6 bases, J lost 6 bases, and 19 bases lay in between. CDR3 nucleotide sequence: TGTGCCAGCAGCAACCCAACAGGGATCGCCGATACGCAGTATTTT. Translating it yields CASSNPTGIADTQYF.